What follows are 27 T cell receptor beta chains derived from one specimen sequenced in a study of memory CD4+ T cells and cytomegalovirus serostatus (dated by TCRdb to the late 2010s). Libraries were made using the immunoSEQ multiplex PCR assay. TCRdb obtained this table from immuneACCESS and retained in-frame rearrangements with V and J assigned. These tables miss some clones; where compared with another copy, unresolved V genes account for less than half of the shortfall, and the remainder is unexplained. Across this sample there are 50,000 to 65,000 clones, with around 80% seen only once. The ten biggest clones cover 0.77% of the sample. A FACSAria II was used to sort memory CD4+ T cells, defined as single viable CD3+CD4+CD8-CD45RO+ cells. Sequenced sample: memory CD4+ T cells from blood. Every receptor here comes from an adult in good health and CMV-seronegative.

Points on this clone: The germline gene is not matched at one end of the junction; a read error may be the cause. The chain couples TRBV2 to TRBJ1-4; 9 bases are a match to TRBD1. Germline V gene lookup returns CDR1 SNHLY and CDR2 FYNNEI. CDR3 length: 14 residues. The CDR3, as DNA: TGTGCCAGCAATGAAAGGACAGGGGCCGAAAAACTGTTTTTT. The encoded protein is CASNERTGAEKLFF.

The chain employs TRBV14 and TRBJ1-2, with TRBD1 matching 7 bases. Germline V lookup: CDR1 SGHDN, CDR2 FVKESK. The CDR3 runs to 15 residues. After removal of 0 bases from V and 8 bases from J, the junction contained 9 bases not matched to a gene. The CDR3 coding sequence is TGTGCCAGCAGCCAAGATAGCTGGCCGGGACAGGGCTACACCTTC. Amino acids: CASSQDSWPGQGYTF. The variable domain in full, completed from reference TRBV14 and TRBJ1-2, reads EAGVTQFPSHSVIEKGQTVTLRCDPISGHDNLYWYRRVMGKEIKFLLHFVKESKQDESGMPNNRFLAERTGGTYSTLKVQPAELEDSGVYFCASSQDSWPGQGYTFGSGTRLTVV.

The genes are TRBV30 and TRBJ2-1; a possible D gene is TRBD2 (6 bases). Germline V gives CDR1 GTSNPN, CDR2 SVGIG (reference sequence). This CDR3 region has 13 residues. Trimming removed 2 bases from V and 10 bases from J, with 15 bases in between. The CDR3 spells CAWSHGGPREQFF. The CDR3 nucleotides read TGTGCCTGGAGTCATGGAGGGCCCCGCGAGCAGTTCTTC. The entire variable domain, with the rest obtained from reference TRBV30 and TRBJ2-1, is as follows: SQTIHQWPATLVQPVGSPLSLECTVEGTSNPNLYWYRQAAGRGLQLLFYSVGIGQISSEVPQNLSASRPQDRQFILSSKKLLLSDSGFYLCAWSHGGPREQFFGPGTRLTVL.

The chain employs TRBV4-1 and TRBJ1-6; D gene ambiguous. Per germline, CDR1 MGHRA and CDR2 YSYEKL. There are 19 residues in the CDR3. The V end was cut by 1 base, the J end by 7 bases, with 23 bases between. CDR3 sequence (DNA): TGCGCCAGCAGCCAAGTGAGTGTCGTTGGAGACCCGAGGAATTCACCCCTCCACTTT. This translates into CASSQVSVVGDPRNSPLHF.

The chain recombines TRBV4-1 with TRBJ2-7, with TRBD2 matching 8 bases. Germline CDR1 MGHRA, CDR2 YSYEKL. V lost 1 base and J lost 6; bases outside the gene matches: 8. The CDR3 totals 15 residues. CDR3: CASSQASGLVPEQYF. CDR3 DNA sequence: TGCGCCAGCAGCCAAGCCTCGGGACTAGTTCCCGAGCAGTACTTC.

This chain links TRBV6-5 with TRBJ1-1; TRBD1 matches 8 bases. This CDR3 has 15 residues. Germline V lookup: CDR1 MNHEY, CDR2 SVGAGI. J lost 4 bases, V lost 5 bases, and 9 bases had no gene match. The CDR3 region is CASSPQGARGTEAFF. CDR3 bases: TGTGCCAGCAGTCCTCAGGGGGCGCGGGGCACTGAAGCTTTCTTT.

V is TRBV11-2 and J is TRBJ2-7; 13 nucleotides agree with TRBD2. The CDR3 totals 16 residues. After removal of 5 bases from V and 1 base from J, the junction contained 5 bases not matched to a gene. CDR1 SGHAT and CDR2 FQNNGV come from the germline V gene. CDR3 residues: CASSPGTSGASYEQYF. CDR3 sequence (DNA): TGTGCCAGCAGCCCCGGGACTAGCGGGGCGTCCTACGAGCAGTACTTC.

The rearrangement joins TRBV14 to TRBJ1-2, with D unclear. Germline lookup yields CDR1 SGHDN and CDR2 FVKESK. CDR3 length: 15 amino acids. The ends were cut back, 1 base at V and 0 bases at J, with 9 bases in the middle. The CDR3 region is CASSQAGSTNYGYTF. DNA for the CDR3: TGTGCCAGCAGCCAAGCCGGCAGCACTAACTATGGCTACACCTTC.

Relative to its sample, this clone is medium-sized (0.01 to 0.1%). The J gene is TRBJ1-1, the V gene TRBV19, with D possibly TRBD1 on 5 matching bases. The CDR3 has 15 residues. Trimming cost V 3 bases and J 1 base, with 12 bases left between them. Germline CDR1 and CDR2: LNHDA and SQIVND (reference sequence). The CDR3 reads CASSILGVANTEAFF. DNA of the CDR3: TGTGCCAGTAGTATCTTGGGGGTCGCGAACACTGAAGCTTTCTTT. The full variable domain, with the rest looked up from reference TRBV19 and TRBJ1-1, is DGGITQSPKYLFRKEGQNVTLSCEQNLNHDAMYWYRQDPGQGLRLIYYSQIVNDFQKGDIAEGYSVSREKKESFPLTVTSAQKNPTAFYLCASSILGVANTEAFFGQGTRLTVV.

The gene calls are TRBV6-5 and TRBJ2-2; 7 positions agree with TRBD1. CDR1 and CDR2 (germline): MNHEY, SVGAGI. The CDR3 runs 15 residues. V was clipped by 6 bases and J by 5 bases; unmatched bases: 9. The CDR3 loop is CASRPPGQRTGELFF. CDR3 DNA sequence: TGTGCCAGCAGGCCCCCGGGACAGAGAACCGGGGAGCTGTTTTTT.

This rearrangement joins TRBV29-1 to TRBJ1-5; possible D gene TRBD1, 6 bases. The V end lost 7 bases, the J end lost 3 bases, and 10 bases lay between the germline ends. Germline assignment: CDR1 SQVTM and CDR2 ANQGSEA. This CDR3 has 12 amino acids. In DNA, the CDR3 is TGCAGCGCCGGACAGAACAATCAGCCCCAGCATTTT. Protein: CSAGQNNQPQHF.

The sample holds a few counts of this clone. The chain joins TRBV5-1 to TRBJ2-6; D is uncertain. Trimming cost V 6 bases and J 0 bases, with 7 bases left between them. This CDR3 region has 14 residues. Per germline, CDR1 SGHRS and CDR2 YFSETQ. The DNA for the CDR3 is TGCGCCAGCAACCAGAACTCTGGGGCCAACGTCCTGACTTTC. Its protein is CASNQNSGANVLTF.

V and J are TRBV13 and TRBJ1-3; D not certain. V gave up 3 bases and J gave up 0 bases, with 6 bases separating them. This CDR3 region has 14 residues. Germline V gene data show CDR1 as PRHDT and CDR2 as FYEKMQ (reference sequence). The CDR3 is CASSLYVSGNTIYF. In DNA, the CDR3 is TGTGCCAGCAGCTTGTATGTCTCTGGAAACACCATATATTTT.

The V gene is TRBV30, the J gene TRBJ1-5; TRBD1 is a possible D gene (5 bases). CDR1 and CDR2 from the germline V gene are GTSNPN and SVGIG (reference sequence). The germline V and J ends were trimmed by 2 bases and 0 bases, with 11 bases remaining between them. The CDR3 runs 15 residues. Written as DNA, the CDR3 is TGTGCCTGGAGTCCGACAGACCTTAGCAATCAGCCCCAGCATTTT. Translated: CAWSPTDLSNQPQHF. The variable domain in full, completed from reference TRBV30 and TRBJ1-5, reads SQTIHQWPATLVQPVGSPLSLECTVEGTSNPNLYWYRQAAGRGLQLLFYSVGIGQISSEVPQNLSASRPQDRQFILSSKKLLLSDSGFYLCAWSPTDLSNQPQHFGDGTRLSIL.

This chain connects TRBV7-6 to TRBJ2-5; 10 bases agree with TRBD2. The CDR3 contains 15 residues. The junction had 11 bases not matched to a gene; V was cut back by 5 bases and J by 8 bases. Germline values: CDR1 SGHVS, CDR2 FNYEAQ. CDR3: CASSLPPAGGPTQYF. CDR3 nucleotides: TGTGCCAGCAGCCTCCCCCCAGCGGGGGGGCCCACCCAGTACTTC.

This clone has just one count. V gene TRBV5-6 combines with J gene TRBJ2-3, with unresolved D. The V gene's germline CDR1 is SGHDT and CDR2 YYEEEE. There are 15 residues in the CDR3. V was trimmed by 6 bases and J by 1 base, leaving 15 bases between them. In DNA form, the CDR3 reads TGTGCCAGCACGATCCTGGCAGTGGGCACAGATACGCAGTATTTT. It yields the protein CASTILAVGTDTQYF.

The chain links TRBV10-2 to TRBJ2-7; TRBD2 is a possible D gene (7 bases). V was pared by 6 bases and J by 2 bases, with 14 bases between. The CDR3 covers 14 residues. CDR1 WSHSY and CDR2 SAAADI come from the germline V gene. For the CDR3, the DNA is TGCGCCAGCAGACCACGGGGGGCGGCCTACGAGCAGTACTTC. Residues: CASRPRGAAYEQYF.

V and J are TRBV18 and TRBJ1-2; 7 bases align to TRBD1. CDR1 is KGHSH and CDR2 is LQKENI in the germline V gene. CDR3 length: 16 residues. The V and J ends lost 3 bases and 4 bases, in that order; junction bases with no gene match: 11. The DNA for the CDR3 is TGTGCCAGCTCACCCCCTCCGGACAGGACCTTCTATGGCTACACCTTC. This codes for CASSPPPDRTFYGYTF.

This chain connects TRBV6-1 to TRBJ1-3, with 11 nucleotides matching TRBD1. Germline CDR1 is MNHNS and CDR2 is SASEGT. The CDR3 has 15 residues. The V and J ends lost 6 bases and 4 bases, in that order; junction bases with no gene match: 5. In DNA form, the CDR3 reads TGTGCCAGCAGGGGACAGGGGGTGTCCGGAAACACCATATATTTT. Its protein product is CASRGQGVSGNTIYF.

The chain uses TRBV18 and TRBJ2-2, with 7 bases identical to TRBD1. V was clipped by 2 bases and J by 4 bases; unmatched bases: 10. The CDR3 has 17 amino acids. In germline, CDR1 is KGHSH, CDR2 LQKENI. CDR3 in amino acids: CASSPAAQGPFTGELFF. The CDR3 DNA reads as TGTGCCAGCTCACCAGCAGCACAGGGGCCGTTCACCGGGGAGCTGTTTTTT.

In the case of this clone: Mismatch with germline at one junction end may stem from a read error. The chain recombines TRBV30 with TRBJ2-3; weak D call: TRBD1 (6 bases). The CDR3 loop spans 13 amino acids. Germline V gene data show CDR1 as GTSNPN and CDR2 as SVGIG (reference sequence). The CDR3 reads CTYTTGFGGTQYF. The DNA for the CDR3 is TGCACCTACACGACAGGCTTCGGAGGTACGCAGTATTTT.

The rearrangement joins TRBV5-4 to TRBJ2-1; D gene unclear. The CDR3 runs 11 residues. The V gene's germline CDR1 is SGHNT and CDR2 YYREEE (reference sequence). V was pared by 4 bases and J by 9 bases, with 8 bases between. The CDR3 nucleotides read TGTGCCAGCAGCCTCTCCGGTGAGCAGTTCTTC. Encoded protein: CASSLSGEQFF. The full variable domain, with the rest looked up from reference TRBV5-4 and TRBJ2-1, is ETGVTQSPTHLIKTRGQQVTLRCSSQSGHNTVSWYQQALGQGPQFIFQYYREEENGRGNFPPRFSGLQFPNYSSELNVNALELDDSALYLCASSLSGEQFFGPGTRLTVL.

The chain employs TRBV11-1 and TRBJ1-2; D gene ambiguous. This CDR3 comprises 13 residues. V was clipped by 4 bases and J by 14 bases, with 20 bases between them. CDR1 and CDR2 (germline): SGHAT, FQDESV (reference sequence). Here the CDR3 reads CASSYRNTMGFTF. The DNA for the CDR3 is TGTGCCAGCAGCTATCGGAACACTATGGGATTTACCTTC.

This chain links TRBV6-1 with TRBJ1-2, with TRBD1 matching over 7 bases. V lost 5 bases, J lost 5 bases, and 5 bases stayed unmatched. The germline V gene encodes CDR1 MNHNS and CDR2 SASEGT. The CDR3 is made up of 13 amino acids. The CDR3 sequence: CASSIDREYGYTF. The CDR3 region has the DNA TGTGCCAGCAGTATAGACAGGGAATATGGCTACACCTTC.

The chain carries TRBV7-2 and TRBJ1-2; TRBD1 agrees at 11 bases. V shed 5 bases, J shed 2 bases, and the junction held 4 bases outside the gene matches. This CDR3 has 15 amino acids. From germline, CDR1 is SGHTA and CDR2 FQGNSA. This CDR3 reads CASSHGTGGNYGYTF. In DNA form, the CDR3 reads TGTGCCAGCAGCCACGGGACAGGGGGAAACTATGGCTACACCTTC.

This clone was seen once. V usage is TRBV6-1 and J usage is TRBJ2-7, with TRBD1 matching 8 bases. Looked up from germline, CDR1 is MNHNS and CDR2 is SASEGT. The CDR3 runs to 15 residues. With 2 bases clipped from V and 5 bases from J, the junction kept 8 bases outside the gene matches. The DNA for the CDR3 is TGTGCCAGCAGTGAATACCCAGGGGGCCGCAACGAGCAGTACTTC. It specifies CASSEYPGGRNEQYF.

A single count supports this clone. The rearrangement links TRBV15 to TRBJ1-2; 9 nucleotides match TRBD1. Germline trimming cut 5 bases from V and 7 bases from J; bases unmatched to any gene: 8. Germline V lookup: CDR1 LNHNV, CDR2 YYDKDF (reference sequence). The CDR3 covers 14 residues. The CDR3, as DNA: TGTGCCACCAGCGGACCGGGACAGGGATTTGGCTACACCTTC. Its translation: CATSGPGQGFGYTF.